This T cell receptor (beta chain) was identified in a study of blood T cell repertoires in COVID-19. Authors' data handling: Amplification with reference gene primers provided the estimates of nucleated cell counts. The repertoire was sequenced with immunoSEQ multiplex PCR; TCRdb's copy has only in-frame clones and lacks some. The D gene and trimming were derived from the DNA, and the V and J assignments and clone size from that table. The table lists roughly 170,000 clones, under 85% of them singletons. The origin of this receptor is a human donor in a cohort sampled during active COVID-19. Sequences were obtained from peripheral blood.

The CDR3 bases are TGTGCCAGCAGCTTAGATAGGGGGCTTGGGACAGCAGAGAACACTGAAGCTTTCTTT. Its protein is CASSLDRGLGTAENTEAFF. The chain has TRBV5-8 and TRBJ1-1; 7 nucleotides agree with TRBD1. Unmatched junction bases numbered 17, after V lost 2 bases and J lost 1 base. Germline lookup yields CDR1 SGHTS and CDR2 YDEGEE. The CDR3 spans 19 residues.